This TCR beta chain was recovered during a study of cytomegalovirus exposure and HLA in healthy donors. The donors were part of the validation cohort, which consisted of about 120 subjects and was separate from the first cohort of 670 or so subjects. The V gene lost 4 bases and the J gene lost 7 bases, with 16 bases spanning the gap. This CDR3 has 15 amino acids. Germline CDR1 is PRHDT and CDR2 is FYEKMQ (reference sequence). This clone showed up just once. Its antigen is not known. Findings and limits, study-wide: Some 150 TCR beta chains were listed as cytomegalovirus-associated. Most sequenced TCRs were rare (though some public TCRs occurred in many donors).

Assay used: immunoSEQ multiplex PCR; TCRdb lists only in-frame clones, some missing. The profile shows fewer than 100,000 clones, roughly 91% of them singletons. The source is a man younger than 45 in good health and CMV-seronegative. The chain carries TRBV13 and TRBJ2-2; TRBD1 is a possible D gene (6 bases). The sample comprised PBMCs. The CDR3 sequence is CASSSQGTFLGELFF. CDR3 in DNA: TGTGCCAGCAGCTCCCAAGGGACATTCCTCGGGGAGCTGTTTTTT.